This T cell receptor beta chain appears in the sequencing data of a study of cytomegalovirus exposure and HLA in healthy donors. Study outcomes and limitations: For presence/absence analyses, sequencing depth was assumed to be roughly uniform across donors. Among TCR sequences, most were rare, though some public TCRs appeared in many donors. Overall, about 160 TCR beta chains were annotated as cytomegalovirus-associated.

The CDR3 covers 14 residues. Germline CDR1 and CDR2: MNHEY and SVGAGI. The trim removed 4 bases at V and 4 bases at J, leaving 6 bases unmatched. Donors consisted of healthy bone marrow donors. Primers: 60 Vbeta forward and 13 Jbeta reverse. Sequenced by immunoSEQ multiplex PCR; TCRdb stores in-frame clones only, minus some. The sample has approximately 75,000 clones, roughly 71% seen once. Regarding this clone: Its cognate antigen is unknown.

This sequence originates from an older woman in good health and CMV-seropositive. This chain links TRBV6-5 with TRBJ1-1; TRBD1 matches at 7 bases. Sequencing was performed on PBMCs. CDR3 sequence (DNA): TGTGCCAGCAGTTTCAGGGGGTCTGGCACTGAAGCTTTCTTT. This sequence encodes CASSFRGSGTEAFF.